Each of the 21 T cell receptor beta chains below was sequenced from the same sample in a study of beta chain features in type 1 diabetes. Isolated RNA was reverse transcribed in full, so expressed TCRB transcripts were sequenced. The assay was immunoSEQ multiplex PCR, and TCRdb's table has in-frame clones only and misses some. The sample contains approximately 90,000 clones, 30% to 40% of which appear only once. Sequences were obtained from stem cell memory CD4+ T cells from blood. Every receptor here comes from a woman between 18 and 29 years old in good health.

The V gene is TRBV4-1, the J gene TRBJ1-1, with D tentatively TRBD1 (6 bases). Trimming stripped 1 base from V and 10 bases from J, with 10 bases between. From germline, CDR1 is MGHRA and CDR2 YSYEKL. This CDR3 has 12 amino acids. DNA of the CDR3: TGCGCCAGCAGCCAAGCGCAGGGGAGAGCTTTCTTT. Protein: CASSQAQGRAFF.

This clone was found a few times. J is TRBJ2-7 and V is TRBV30; 10 positions agree with TRBD1. Germline V gives CDR1 GTSNPN, CDR2 SVGIG (reference sequence). The junction had 8 bases not matched to a gene; V was cut back by 2 bases and J by 4 bases. The CDR3 consists of 15 residues. This CDR3 is CAWSSTGTGAYEQYF. The CDR3 nucleotides read TGTGCCTGGAGTTCAACCGGGACAGGGGCGTACGAGCAGTACTTC. Combining the CDR3 with reference TRBV30 and TRBJ2-7 gives the whole variable domain SQTIHQWPATLVQPVGSPLSLECTVEGTSNPNLYWYRQAAGRGLQLLFYSVGIGQISSEVPQNLSASRPQDRQFILSSKKLLLSDSGFYLCAWSSTGTGAYEQYFGPGTRLTVT.

This clone was seen only a few times. V usage is TRBV6-4 and J usage is TRBJ2-1; 10 bases match TRBD2. This CDR3 comprises 15 residues. Germline V gene sequence: CDR1 MRHNA, CDR2 SNTAGT. J gave up 10 bases and V 7 bases, and 13 bases lay outside the gene matches. Here the CDR3 DNA reads TGTGCCAGCAAGGTCGAAGCGGGAGGGCCATGGGAGCAGTTCTTC. This gives the protein CASKVEAGGPWEQFF.

This rearrangement joins TRBV6-5 to TRBJ2-5; 10 nucleotides agree with TRBD1. CDR3 length: 15 amino acids. The V gene end was trimmed by 2 bases and the J gene end by 6 bases; junction bases not matched to a gene: 6. Germline V lookup: CDR1 MNHEY, CDR2 SVGAGI. CDR3 nucleotides: TGTGCCAGCAGTTACAAGACAGGGGGCGGGAAGACCCAGTACTTC. Translated, it gives CASSYKTGGGKTQYF.

The chain links TRBV19 to TRBJ1-1; 11 bases agree with TRBD1. V lost 5 bases, J lost 1 base, and 3 bases stayed unmatched. The CDR3 contains 15 residues. CDR1 LNHDA and CDR2 SQIVND come from the germline V gene (reference sequence). CDR3 sequence (DNA): TGTGCCAGTAGTGGACAGGGGGCGGGGAACACTGAAGCTTTCTTT. This gives the protein CASSGQGAGNTEAFF.

CDR3 DNA: TGTGCTGACTCTCTCGGGACAGATAAAGAGACCCAGTACTTC. Translation gives CADSLGTDKETQYF. The genes are TRBV30 and TRBJ2-5; 7 bases align to TRBD1. The germline V gene has CDR1 GTSNPN and CDR2 SVGIG (reference sequence). This CDR3 comprises 14 residues.

This chain connects TRBV2 to TRBJ2-4; D perhaps matches TRBD1 (6 bases). CDR3 length: 15 amino acids. V gave up 4 bases and J gave up 3 bases, with 13 bases separating them. CDR1 is SNHLY, CDR2 FYNNEI, per germline. Here the CDR3 reads CASSVPRGGKNIQYF. The CDR3 coding sequence is TGTGCCAGCAGTGTACCCAGGGGTGGCAAAAACATTCAGTACTTC.

CDR3 loop: CASSFSTINTDTQYF. CDR3 bases: TGTGCCAGCAGCTTCAGCACTATTAACACAGATACGCAGTATTTT. The chain couples TRBV9 to TRBJ2-3; D uncertain. The CDR3 is made up of 15 amino acids. Germline CDR1 and CDR2: SGDLS and YYNGEE. Trimming cost V 4 bases and J 2 bases, with 14 bases left between them.

The chain combines TRBV18 with TRBJ2-2; 14 bases align to TRBD2. V shed 5 bases and J 1 base; nucleotides not matched to a gene: 6. The germline gives CDR1 KGHSH, CDR2 LQKENI. This CDR3 is built from 18 residues. CDR3 protein: CASSARTSGRLNTGELFF. The CDR3 DNA is TGTGCCAGCTCAGCCCGGACTAGCGGGAGGCTGAACACCGGGGAGCTGTTTTTT.

The chain carries TRBV7-2 and TRBJ1-2; D remains ambiguous. V lost 2 bases to trimming and J lost 10 bases, with 20 bases between them. The CDR3 consists of 15 residues. Germline V lookup: CDR1 SGHTA, CDR2 FQGNSA. This chain's CDR3 is CASSLSPEDKVYYTF. The CDR3 bases are TGTGCCAGCAGCTTATCGCCTGAAGACAAGGTGTACTACACCTTC. Filled out from reference TRBV7-2 and TRBJ1-2, the complete variable domain reads GAGVSQSPSNKVTEKGKDVELRCDPISGHTALYWYRQSLGQGLEFLIYFQGNSAPDKSGLPSDRFSAERTGGSVSTLTIQRTQQEDSAVYLCASSLSPEDKVYYTFGSGTRLTVV.

Only a few counts were recorded for this clone. The gene calls are TRBV4-1 and TRBJ2-3; 7 bases align to TRBD2. The CDR3 contains 16 residues. The ends lost 8 bases at V and 3 bases at J; junction bases unmatched: 14. Germline V gene data show CDR1 as MGHRA and CDR2 as YSYEKL. CDR3 loop: CASAPQERGTTDTQYF. The CDR3 DNA is TGCGCCAGCGCCCCACAAGAGCGGGGTACGACAGATACGCAGTATTTT.

CDR3 nucleotides: TGTGCCAGCAGCCAAGCTACCGGGACAGGGGAGGGCGAGCAGTACTTC. Protein product: CASSQATGTGEGEQYF. This rearrangement joins TRBV4-2 to TRBJ2-7, with 10 bases fitting TRBD1. CDR3 length equals 16 residues. Trimming took 1 base from V and 6 from J; bases not matched to a gene: 9. CDR1 is LGHNA, CDR2 YNFKEQ, per germline.

This chain links TRBV5-1 with TRBJ1-6; 10 bases fit TRBD1. V was clipped by 4 bases and J by 10 bases; unmatched bases: 8. The length of the CDR3 is 15 residues. CDR1 and CDR2 from the germline V gene are SGHRS and YFSETQ. DNA for the CDR3: TGCGCCAGCAGCACGTGGACAGGGGGATACTCACCCCTCCACTTT. It codes for CASSTWTGGYSPLHF. The entire variable domain, with the rest obtained from reference TRBV5-1 and TRBJ1-6, is as follows: KAGVTQTPRYLIKTRGQQVTLSCSPISGHRSVSWYQQTPGQGLQFLFEYFSETQRNKGNFPGRFSGRQFSNSRSEMNVSTLELGDSALYLCASSTWTGGYSPLHFGNGTRLTVT.

This clone was detected a few times. The chain has TRBV5-1 and TRBJ2-5; the D gene is possibly TRBD2 (7 bases). Trimming took off 4 bases at V and 2 bases at J, with 21 bases between the two ends. This CDR3 spans 17 amino acids. Germline CDR1 SGHRS, CDR2 YFSETQ. DNA for the CDR3: TGCGCCAGCAGCCTAAGTGGTGGGGGGGCCAATCAAGAGACCCAGTACTTC. It specifies CASSLSGGGANQETQYF.

The chain uses TRBV4-2 and TRBJ2-7, with D possibly matching TRBD1 (5 bases). Trimming removed 4 bases at V and 7 bases at J, with 8 bases between. CDR3 length: 11 residues. CDR1 and CDR2 (germline): LGHNA, YNFKEQ. CDR3: CASSLQGEQYF. CDR3 in DNA: TGTGCCAGCAGCCTCCAGGGAGAGCAGTACTTC.

This clone was seen more than once but under ten times. The sample holds other DNA sequences that translate to the same CDR3. The V call is TRBV7-2, the J call TRBJ2-5; D perhaps matches TRBD2 (5 bases). The germline CDR1 and CDR2 sequences are SGHTA and FQGNSA. V lost 8 bases, J lost 2 bases, and 9 bases lay in between. This CDR3 is built from 12 residues. The CDR3 sequence is CASSRGQETQYF. In DNA, the CDR3 is TGTGCCAGCTCCCGGGGTCAAGAGACCCAGTACTTC.

J is TRBJ2-1 and V is TRBV7-2; TRBD2 matches at 16 bases. The germline CDR1 and CDR2 sequences are SGHTA and FQGNSA. The length of the CDR3 is 14 residues. J was trimmed by 5 bases and V by 8 bases; bases with no gene match: 0. The CDR3 DNA reads as TGTGCCAGCGGGACTAGCGGGAGGGACAATGAGCAGTTCTTC. It specifies CASGTSGRDNEQFF.

The chain has TRBV30 and TRBJ1-3, with TRBD1 matching over 8 bases. V shed 7 bases, J shed 2 bases, and the junction held 4 bases outside the gene matches. Germline V gene lookup returns CDR1 GTSNPN and CDR2 SVGIG (reference sequence). The CDR3 runs to 13 residues. For the CDR3, the DNA is TGTGCCTCCACAGGGGGTCCTGGAAACACCATATATTTT. Protein: CASTGGPGNTIYF. Together with reference TRBV30 and TRBJ1-3, the CDR3 gives the full variable domain: SQTIHQWPATLVQPVGSPLSLECTVEGTSNPNLYWYRQAAGRGLQLLFYSVGIGQISSEVPQNLSASRPQDRQFILSSKKLLLSDSGFYLCASTGGPGNTIYFGEGSWLTVV.

The chain carries TRBV7-3 and TRBJ2-1; 8 bases fit TRBD2. CDR3 length equals 15 residues. The trim removed 5 bases at V and 4 bases at J, leaving 7 bases unmatched. Per germline, CDR1 SGHTA and CDR2 FQGTGA. The DNA of the CDR3 is TGTGCCAGCAGCCCCAGCGGGGGCCGTTACAATGAGCAGTTCTTC. Translation: CASSPSGGRYNEQFF.

The V gene is TRBV10-2, the J gene TRBJ1-1; 10 nucleotides agree with TRBD1. This CDR3 is 14 amino acids long. Germline lookup yields CDR1 WSHSY and CDR2 SAAADI. V lost 6 bases and J lost 4; bases outside the gene matches: 5. This CDR3 is CASRMGQGFTEAFF. In DNA, the CDR3 is TGCGCCAGCAGGATGGGACAGGGGTTCACTGAAGCTTTCTTT.

The V call is TRBV19, the J call TRBJ2-1; 10 bases agree with TRBD2. V lost 4 bases to trimming and J lost 0 bases; unmatched junction nucleotides: 3. The V gene's germline CDR1 is LNHDA and CDR2 SQIVND (reference sequence). The CDR3 totals 16 residues. CDR3 in amino acids: CASSTLAGGSYNEQFF. Here the CDR3 DNA reads TGTGCCAGTAGTACTTTAGCGGGGGGCTCCTACAATGAGCAGTTCTTC.